Listed below are T cell receptor beta chains from one sample, sequenced in a study of CD8 T cells in ankylosing spondylitis. TCRdb processed the 5' RACE reads anew with MiXCR; each CDR3 protein has one entry. The sample lists about 360,000 distinct CDR3 sequences; approximately 14% were seen once. Sequenced sample: blood, either unsorted or a sorted T cell fraction (not recorded which). The receptors were sampled from a male donor with ankylosing spondylitis or in good health (not recorded which). CDR3s include the opening cysteine and the closing phenylalanine or tryptophan. A D gene is named only where the DNA matches it firmly. Only part of the rows carry a size: once, few, many, or a class if the clone is expanded.

j_call d_call clone_size v_call cdr3_nt cdr3_aa
TRBJ1-2 TRBD1 - TRBV5-6 TGTGCCAGCAGCCCCGGGACAGGGATAGCACTCTATGGCTACACCTTC CASSPGTGIALYGYTF
TRBJ2-1 TRBD2 - TRBV20-1 TGCAGTGCTAGAGATCACAGCGGGAGCGGTATTGAGCAGTTCTTC CSARDHSGSGIEQFF
TRBJ1-5 - few TRBV3-1 TGTGCCAGCAGCCAAGGGGGAGAACGAAATCAGCCCCAGCATTTT CASSQGGERNQPQHF
TRBJ2-3 - - TRBV11-1 TGTGCCAGCAGCTTTCAGGGGATACTCACAGATACGCAGTATTTT CASSFQGILTDTQYF
TRBJ2-7 - - TRBV5-5 TGTGCCAGCAGCCCTCTGGAGGGTTCCTACGAGCAGTACTTC CASSPLEGSYEQYF
TRBJ2-3 TRBD2 - TRBV5-8 TGTGCCAGCAGCGTCGGACTAGCGAGAACAGATACGCAGTATTTT CASSVGLARTDTQYF
TRBJ1-1 - many TRBV5-1 TGCGCCAGCAGCTTGGCGGCGTGGGACACTGAAGCTTTCTTT CASSLAAWDTEAFF
TRBJ2-3 - - TRBV7-2 TGTGCCAGCAGCCTCCGAGGGGGAGAGAGCGCAGATACGCAGTATTTT CASSLRGGESADTQYF
TRBJ1-1 - many TRBV5-1 TGCGCCAGCAGCTTTAACATGGGGGACACTGAAGCTTTCTTT CASSFNMGDTEAFF
TRBJ2-2 TRBD2 - TRBV9 TGTGCCAGCAGCCTCCGGACTAGCGGGGGGGTAGTCGGGGAGCTGTTTTTT CASSLRTSGGVVGELFF
TRBJ2-5 TRBD2 - TRBV5-1 TGCGCCAGCAGCACCGGACTAGCGGGAGCTGAGACCCAGTACTTC CASSTGLAGAETQYF
TRBJ1-1 - many TRBV11-2 TGTGCCAGCAGCTTTAGCATGAACACTGAAGCTTTCTTT CASSFSMNTEAFF
TRBJ2-1 TRBD2 many TRBV29-1 TGCAGCGTTGGACTAGCGGGGGTCTCCTACAATGAGCAGTTCTTC CSVGLAGVSYNEQFF
TRBJ1-1 - many TRBV6-6 TGTGCCAGCAGTTCGTCCCAGACAGCCGGAGCTTTCTTT CASSSSQTAGAFF
TRBJ1-6 TRBD1 few TRBV4-1 TGCGCCAGCAGCCACACCACCGGGACAGATAATTCACCCCTCCACTTT CASSHTTGTDNSPLHF
TRBJ1-1 - many TRBV9 TGTGCCAGCAGTGCGTCCCAGGGAGACACTGAAGCTTTCTTT CASSASQGDTEAFF
TRBJ2-1 - - TRBV11-2 TGTGCCAGCAGCTTAGATAGCGGGACAGCGCAGTTCTTC CASSLDSGTAQFF
TRBJ2-7 - few TRBV27 TGTGCCAGCAGTTTTAGGATCTCTCACTACGAGCAGTACTTC CASSFRISHYEQYF
TRBJ2-4 TRBD2 - TRBV15 TGTGCCACCAGCAGGGGAGGGGTGGAAAACATTCAGTACTTC CATSRGGVENIQYF
TRBJ1-2 - - TRBV9 TGTGCCAGCAGCGAGCGGACTTTCTATGGCTACACCTTC CASSERTFYGYTF
TRBJ2-3 TRBD2 many TRBV12-3/TRBV12-4 TGTGCCAGCAGTTTCCACAGCGGGGGCCGGGGAGATACGCAGTATTTT CASSFHSGGRGDTQYF
TRBJ2-3 - - TRBV20-1 TGCAGTGCTAGCAAGGTTCTCAACACAGATACGCAGTATTTT CSASKVLNTDTQYF
TRBJ2-4 TRBD1 few TRBV18 TGTGCCAGCTCACCGGCTCTAGGGACAGGGGCAAACATTCAGTACTTC CASSPALGTGANIQYF
TRBJ1-4 - - TRBV20-1 TGCAGTGCCCCTAGACCTCCAACTAATGAAAAACTGTTTTTT CSAPRPPTNEKLFF
TRBJ2-1 TRBD2 few TRBV5-1 TGCGCCAGCAGCAAGTCGGGAGGTGAGCAGTTCTTC CASSKSGGEQFF
TRBJ2-1 TRBD2 many TRBV2 TGTGCCAGCAGTGAAGCGGGGACTAACACTGACAATGAGCAGTTCTTC CASSEAGTNTDNEQFF
TRBJ1-5 TRBD1 many TRBV20-1 TGCAGTGCGTCCGGGACAGGAGGCAATCAGCCCCAGCATTTT CSASGTGGNQPQHF
TRBJ1-6 - few TRBV5-1 TGCGCCAGCAGCTTGGAACTAAATCGATCACCCCTCCACTTT CASSLELNRSPLHF
TRBJ2-7 TRBD2 - TRBV6-1 TGTGCCAGCAGAAAACTGGGGACTAGCGGGAACTACGAGCAGTACTTC CASRKLGTSGNYEQYF
TRBJ2-7 TRBD2 - TRBV10-3 TGTGCCATCACCACTAGCGGGCCTTACGAGCAGTACTTC CAITTSGPYEQYF
TRBJ2-3 - few TRBV7-2 TGTGCCAGCAGCGGGTTGGGGCTTTACCCGGATTTT CASSGLGLYPDF
TRBJ1-2 TRBD1 many TRBV5-1 TGCGCCAGCAGCCCCGGGACAGGGGCCTATGGCTACACCTTC CASSPGTGAYGYTF
TRBJ1-2 - - TRBV5-6 TGTGCCAGCAGCAGGGAAATCGTCTCGGGAGGAAGTGGCTACACCTTC CASSREIVSGGSGYTF
TRBJ2-5 - - TRBV18 TGTGCCAGCTCACCTCGAAAGTATCAAGAGACCCAGTACTTC CASSPRKYQETQYF
TRBJ1-5 TRBD1 - TRBV6-5 TGTGCCAGCAGCTATGGGACAGGGGGTCAGCCCCAGCATTTT CASSYGTGGQPQHF
TRBJ2-2 - few TRBV3-1 TGTGCCAGCTGGTGGGGGAACACCGGGGAGCTGTTTTTT CASWWGNTGELFF
TRBJ2-1 - - TRBV20-1 TGCAGTGCTAGAGATGAGGGGCACGCGGGTAGGCGGGCCTCCTACAATGAGCAGTTCTTC CSARDEGHAGRRASYNEQFF
TRBJ1-4 TRBD1 many TRBV12-3/TRBV12-4 TGTGCCAGCAGTCCGACAGGGGCTTATGAAAAACTGTTTTTT CASSPTGAYEKLFF
TRBJ2-7 - few TRBV5-1 TGCGCCAGCAGCCCAGGGACATTGGGGTACGAGCAGTACTTC CASSPGTLGYEQYF
TRBJ2-2 - - TRBV7-6 TGTGCCAGCAGTTACCGGACGGCCACGAACACCGGGGAGCTGTTTTTT CASSYRTATNTGELFF
TRBJ2-7 TRBD1 - TRBV12-3/TRBV12-4 TGTGCCAGCAGACGACAGGGGGACACCTACGAGCAGTACTTC CASRRQGDTYEQYF
TRBJ2-2 - - TRBV6-1 TGTGCCAGCAGTCCCAATGGAGCGACCCCCGTTGGCACCGGGGAGCTGTTTTTT CASSPNGATPVGTGELFF
TRBJ1-2 TRBD1 - TRBV3-1 TGTGCCAGCAGCCAGAGACAGGGATGGGATGGCTACACCTTC CASSQRQGWDGYTF
TRBJ1-5 TRBD1 few TRBV6-1 TGTGCCAGCAGCTCGCAGGGGGGTCAGCCCCAGCATTTT CASSSQGGQPQHF
TRBJ2-5 - - TRBV20-1 TGCAGTGCTAGATGGACAGATCAAGAGACCCAGTACTTC CSARWTDQETQYF
TRBJ2-1 TRBD2 - TRBV14 TGTGCCAGCAGACCGACTAGCGGGAGTTGGAATGAGCAGTTCTTC CASRPTSGSWNEQFF